These 28 T cell receptor beta chains were all obtained from the same sample, sequenced in a study of type 1 regulatory T cells. Each CDR3 protein gets one entry after TCRdb re-called the reads with MiXCR. The sample contains 80,000 to 100,000 distinct CDR3 sequences, roughly 28% of which appear only once. What was sequenced was CD4+ T cells, either the whole sample or a sorted fraction (not recorded which). These receptors came from a human donor in good health.

This clonotype appeared a few times. The chain joins TRBV6-1 to TRBJ2-7; 7 bases line up with TRBD2. CDR1 is MNHNS and CDR2 is SASEGT in the germline V gene. Trimming took 4 bases from V and 6 from J; bases not matched to a gene: 9. This CDR3 is 14 amino acids long. Here the CDR3 reads CASSVGAGVGEQYF. The CDR3 DNA reads TGTGCCAGCAGTGTAGGGGCGGGAGTTGGCGAGCAGTACTTC.

This clonotype has just a few counts. The chain couples TRBV7-3 to TRBJ2-3, with D unclear. Germline loops: CDR1 SGHTA, CDR2 FQGTGA. Trimming pared 4 bases from V and 8 bases from J, leaving 13 bases between. There are 13 residues in the CDR3. The CDR3 region is CASSSGPVVTQYF. The CDR3 coding sequence is TGTGCCAGCAGCTCTGGACCAGTTGTTACGCAGTATTTT.

This clonotype was counted only a few times. Here the CDR3 DNA reads TGCGCCAGCAGTGTCTCCTCCGGCCTGCGCGAGCAGTACTTC. Protein sequence: CASSVSSGLREQYF. The rearrangement links TRBV10-2 to TRBJ2-7; D unresolved. The CDR3 length is 14 residues. V dropped 4 bases and J dropped 6 bases, with 16 bases sitting between them. CDR1 WSHSY and CDR2 SAAADI come from the germline V gene.

The genes are TRBV30 and TRBJ1-1; 7 bases are shared with TRBD1. The V gene's germline CDR1 is GTSNPN and CDR2 SVGIG (reference sequence). CDR3 length equals 13 residues. Here the CDR3 DNA reads TGTGCAACAGACAGGGCATGGAACACTGAAGCTTTCTTT. Protein: CATDRAWNTEAFF.

The chain employs TRBV5-5 and TRBJ2-3; D is ambiguous. CDR1 and CDR2 (germline): SGHKS, YYEKEE (reference sequence). V lost 0 bases, J lost 7 bases, and 6 bases lay in between. The CDR3 is 12 residues long. CDR3 region: CASSLDLNTQYF. Here the CDR3 DNA reads TGTGCCAGCAGCTTGGATTTGAATACGCAGTATTTT.

This clonotype occurred a few times. The V and J genes are TRBV5-1 and TRBJ2-2, with 12 bases fitting TRBD2. The V gene's germline CDR1 is SGHRS and CDR2 YFSETQ. V gave up 0 bases and J gave up 3 bases; unmatched junction bases: 3. The CDR3 runs to 17 residues. The CDR3, as DNA: TGCGCCAGCAGCTTGGTCCGACTAGCGGGAGACACCGGGGAGCTGTTTTTT. It translates to CASSLVRLAGDTGELFF.

This clonotype was observed a single time. This chain joins TRBV5-1 and TRBJ2-5; D gene uncertain. Germline V gives CDR1 SGHRS, CDR2 YFSETQ. V was trimmed by 0 bases and J by 1 base, leaving 10 bases between them. The CDR3 is 15 residues long. The CDR3 reads CASSLEGSTQETQYF. The CDR3 DNA follows: TGCGCCAGCAGCTTGGAGGGCAGTACCCAAGAGACCCAGTACTTC.

V is TRBV7-6 and J is TRBJ1-1; D unresolved. The CDR3 runs 12 residues. V lost 5 bases and J 0 bases, leaving 4 bases between the germline ends. Per germline, CDR1 SGHVS and CDR2 FNYEAQ. The CDR3 sequence: CASSALNTEAFF. The CDR3 DNA reads TGTGCCAGCAGCGCCTTGAACACTGAAGCTTTCTTT. The full variable domain, its missing parts supplied by reference TRBV7-6 and TRBJ1-1, is GAGVSQSPRYKVTKRGQDVALRCDPISGHVSLYWYRQALGQGPEFLTYFNYEAQQDKSGLPNDRFSAERPEGSISTLTIQRTEQRDSAMYRCASSALNTEAFFGQGTRLTVV.

This clonotype was picked up a small number of times. This chain links TRBV27 with TRBJ2-7; 7 bases fit TRBD1. After removal of 3 bases from V and 12 bases from J, the junction contained 14 bases not matched to a gene. In germline, CDR1 is MNHEY, CDR2 SMNVEV (reference sequence). This CDR3 region has 14 residues. The CDR3 loop reads CASSFSPPRGSLYF. The CDR3 DNA sequence: TGTGCCAGCAGTTTCTCACCGCCCAGGGGGAGTTTGTACTTC.

The genes are TRBV7-2 and TRBJ2-1, with D unresolved. Germline CDR1 and CDR2: SGHTA and FQGNSA. CDR3 length: 14 residues. Trimming left V 5 bases short and J 7 bases short, with 15 bases between. CDR3 protein: CASSIQRSTNEQFF. The CDR3, as DNA: TGTGCCAGCAGCATACAGAGATCGACTAATGAGCAGTTCTTC.

This clonotype was detected many times. The V and J genes are TRBV24-1 and TRBJ2-2; tentatively, D is TRBD2 (6 bases). CDR1 and CDR2 from the germline V gene are KGHDR and SFDVKD. The CDR3 sequence is 14 residues long. V lost 8 bases to trimming and J lost 2 bases, with 11 bases between them. CDR3 protein: CATTGRTNTGELFF. The CDR3 DNA reads as TGTGCCACCACGGGGAGGACCAACACCGGGGAGCTGTTTTTT.

The table lists this clonotype with a few counts. This chain links TRBV10-3 with TRBJ2-7; D may be TRBD2 (6 bases). Germline CDR1 reads ENHRY; CDR2 reads SYGVKD. The CDR3 is 14 residues long. The ends were cut back, 11 bases at V and 1 base at J, with 18 bases in the middle. CDR3 loop: CASITSPESYEQYF. For the CDR3, the DNA is TGTGCCTCCATTACTAGCCCAGAATCCTACGAGCAGTACTTC.

This clonotype turned up a few times. Here the CDR3 DNA reads TGTGCCAGCAGCCCCCTCCCGACAGGGGTTAATGGCTACACCTTC. Residues: CASSPLPTGVNGYTF. The V call is TRBV6-6, the J call TRBJ1-2; 8 positions agree with TRBD1. The V gene end was trimmed by 6 bases and the J gene end by 6 bases; junction bases not matched to a gene: 12. The CDR3 covers 15 residues. Per germline, CDR1 MNHNY and CDR2 SVGAGI (reference sequence).

The chain couples TRBV25-1 to TRBJ1-4; D not resolved. The germline V and J ends were trimmed by 6 bases and 8 bases, with 22 bases remaining between them. This CDR3 is built from 16 residues. CDR1 is MGHDK, CDR2 SYGVNS, per germline. The CDR3 is CASSPNPRGKSEKLFF. CDR3 DNA sequence: TGTGCCAGCAGCCCCAACCCACGCGGGAAATCAGAAAAACTGTTTTTT.

The chain joins TRBV7-6 to TRBJ2-3, with 10 bases aligning to TRBD2. Germline CDR1 is SGHVS and CDR2 is FNYEAQ. This CDR3 spans 20 amino acids. J gave up 4 bases and V 5 bases, and 21 bases lay outside the gene matches. For the CDR3, the DNA is TGTGCCAGCAGCCAACCTTACCGGACTAGCGGAGGGAAGTTGCCAGATACGCAGTATTTT. Translation gives CASSQPYRTSGGKLPDTQYF.

The chain carries TRBV4-1 and TRBJ2-1, with no clear D. Trimming took off 4 bases at V and 10 bases at J, with 17 bases between the two ends. The germline CDR1 and CDR2 sequences are MGHRA and YSYEKL. This CDR3 contains 14 residues. The CDR3 spells CASSPTNPSAEQFF. The DNA of the CDR3 is TGCGCCAGCAGCCCTACTAACCCATCAGCGGAGCAGTTCTTC.

This clonotype was recorded a few times. The chain links TRBV6-2 or TRBV6-3 to TRBJ2-7; tentative D call: TRBD1 (6 bases). The ends were cut back, 6 bases at V and 7 bases at J, with 22 bases in the middle. Germline V gives CDR1 MNHEY, CDR2 SVGEGT. This CDR3 region has 15 residues. The CDR3 loop reads CASSPSTGWGLEQYF. The CDR3 DNA is TGTGCCAGCAGCCCTTCGACAGGTTGGGGGCTGGAGCAGTACTTC.

The chain has TRBV20-1 and TRBJ2-3; D perhaps matches TRBD2 (5 bases). The V end was cut by 6 bases, the J end by 2 bases, with 12 bases between. The CDR3 has 13 amino acids. Looked up from germline, CDR1 is DFQATT and CDR2 is SNEGSKA (reference sequence). The CDR3 spells CSAMERNTDTQYF. The DNA for the CDR3 is TGCAGTGCCATGGAGCGGAACACAGATACGCAGTATTTT.

This clonotype has a handful of counts. The chain joins TRBV12-3 or TRBV12-4 to TRBJ2-5, with D perhaps matching TRBD1 (6 bases). There are 14 residues in the CDR3. Deletions cut 6 bases from V and 5 bases from J, with 16 bases between. CDR3 in DNA: TGTGCCAGCAGGCCTGGACAGCCCGAGGAGACCCAGTACTTC. Translation gives CASRPGQPEETQYF.

This clonotype was seen a few times. The rearrangement links TRBV7-9 to TRBJ2-5; a possible D gene is TRBD2 (6 bases). Per the germline V gene, CDR1 is SEHNR and CDR2 is FQNEAQ (reference sequence). This CDR3 contains 16 residues. The V and J ends lost 2 bases and 5 bases respectively, with 18 bases between them. CDR3 nucleotides: TGTGCCAGCAGCTTACGGGTGTCCGGGAGTGGGGAGACCCAGTACTTC. Amino acid sequence: CASSLRVSGSGETQYF.

In nucleotides, the CDR3 is TGTGCCAGCAGCTTGGAGGGAGGGGTTCGCAATCAGCCCCAGCATTTT. Its protein product is CASSLEGGVRNQPQHF. V gene TRBV5-6 combines with J gene TRBJ1-5; weak D call: TRBD1 (5 bases). Germline CDR1 reads SGHDT; CDR2 reads YYEEEE. V was pared by 0 bases and J by 2 bases, with 12 bases between. This CDR3 has 16 amino acids.

The chain is built from TRBV29-1 and TRBJ2-6; 12 bases line up with TRBD2. V lost 6 bases and J lost 0; bases outside the gene matches: 3. The CDR3 has 16 amino acids. Germline V gene data show CDR1 as SQVTM and CDR2 as ANQGSEA. CDR3 in amino acids: CSVPLAGGSGANVLTF. The CDR3 DNA follows: TGCAGCGTCCCACTAGCGGGGGGCTCTGGGGCCAACGTCCTGACTTTC.

As for this clonotype: The germline gene is not matched at one end of the junction; a read error may be the cause. The V call is TRBV5-1, the J call TRBJ2-2; maybe TRBD2 (6 bases). The germline gives CDR1 SGHRS, CDR2 YFSETQ. The CDR3 is made up of 14 amino acids. CDR3 in amino acids: CASSLARGPGGLFF. The CDR3 nucleotides read TGCGCCAGCAGCTTAGCGAGAGGTCCCGGGGGGCTGTTTTTT.

In this sample, this clonotype turned up a few times. The chain is built from TRBV12-3 or TRBV12-4 and TRBJ2-5; a possible D gene is TRBD2 (6 bases). This CDR3 spans 11 amino acids. Trimming took 10 bases from V and 5 from J, leaving 11 bases between them. The CDR3 spells CATARGETQYF. The CDR3 nucleotides read TGTGCCACGGCCCGGGGGGAGACCCAGTACTTC.

This clonotype was seen a few times. The chain recombines TRBV9 with TRBJ2-1; perhaps TRBD2 as D (6 bases). The germline gives CDR1 SGDLS, CDR2 YYNGEE. CDR3 length: 14 residues. Trimming removed 2 bases at V and 5 bases at J, with 11 bases between. The CDR3, as DNA: TGTGCCAGCAGCGTTCGCTCGGGGGACAATGAGCAGTTCTTC. Translated, it gives CASSVRSGDNEQFF.

The chain couples TRBV5-1 to TRBJ2-5, with unresolved D. The germline CDR1 and CDR2 sequences are SGHRS and YFSETQ. CDR3 size: 12 residues. V lost 5 bases to trimming and J lost 7 bases, with 12 bases between them. CDR3 coding DNA: TGCGCCAGCAGTTTAACTTTGTCGACCCAGTACTTC. The encoded protein is CASSLTLSTQYF.

This clonotype was detected only a few times. The rearrangement links TRBV6-5 to TRBJ1-5; 7 bases agree with TRBD1. Trimming took 6 bases from V and 1 from J; bases not matched to a gene: 6. The CDR3 is made up of 15 amino acids. Germline V gene data show CDR1 as MNHEY and CDR2 as SVGAGI. CDR3 in DNA: TGTGCCAGCAGGCTCGCAGGGGGAAGCAATCAGCCCCAGCATTTT. Protein product: CASRLAGGSNQPQHF.

The chain employs TRBV5-6 and TRBJ2-2; D is possibly TRBD2 (5 bases). This CDR3 region has 13 residues. V was cut by 2 bases and J by 5 bases, with 7 bases left in between. Germline assignment: CDR1 SGHDT and CDR2 YYEEEE. The CDR3 here is CASSLTGTGELFF. Written as DNA, the CDR3 is TGTGCCAGCAGCTTAACGGGGACCGGGGAGCTGTTTTTT. Complete variable domain (other parts from reference TRBV5-6 and TRBJ2-2): DAGVTQSPTHLIKTRGQQVTLRCSPKSGHDTVSWYQQALGQGPQFIFQYYEEEERQRGNFPDRFSGHQFPNYSSELNVNALLLGDSALYLCASSLTGTGELFFGEGSRLTVL.